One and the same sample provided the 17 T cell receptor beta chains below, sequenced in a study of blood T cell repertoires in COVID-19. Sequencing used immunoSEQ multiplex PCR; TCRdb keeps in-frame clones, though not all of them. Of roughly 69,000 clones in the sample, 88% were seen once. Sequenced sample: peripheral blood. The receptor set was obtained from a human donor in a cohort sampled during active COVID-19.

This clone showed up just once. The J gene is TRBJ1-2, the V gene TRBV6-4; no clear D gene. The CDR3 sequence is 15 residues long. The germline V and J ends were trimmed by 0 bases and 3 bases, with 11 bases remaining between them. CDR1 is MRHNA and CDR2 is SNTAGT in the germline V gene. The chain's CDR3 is CASSDSADTYYGYTF. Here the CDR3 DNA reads TGTGCCAGCAGTGACTCGGCAGACACATACTATGGCTACACCTTC.

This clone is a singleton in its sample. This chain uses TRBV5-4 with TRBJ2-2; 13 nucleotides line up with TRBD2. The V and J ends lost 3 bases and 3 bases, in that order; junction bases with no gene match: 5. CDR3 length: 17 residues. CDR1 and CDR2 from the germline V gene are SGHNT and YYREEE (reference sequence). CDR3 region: CASSSTSGGADTGELFF. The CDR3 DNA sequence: TGTGCCAGCAGCTCTACTAGCGGGGGGGCCGACACCGGGGAGCTGTTTTTT.

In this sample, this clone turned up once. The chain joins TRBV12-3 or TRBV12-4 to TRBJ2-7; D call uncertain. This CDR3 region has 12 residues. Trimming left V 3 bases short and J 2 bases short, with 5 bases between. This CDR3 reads CASSFTAYEQYF. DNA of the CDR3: TGTGCCAGCAGTTTCACGGCCTACGAGCAGTACTTC.

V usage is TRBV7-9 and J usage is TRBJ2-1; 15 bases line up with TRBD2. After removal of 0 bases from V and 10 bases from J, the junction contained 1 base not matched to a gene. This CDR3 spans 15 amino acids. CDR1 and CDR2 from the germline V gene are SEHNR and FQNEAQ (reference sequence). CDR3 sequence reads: CASSLAGLAGGEQFF. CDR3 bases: TGTGCCAGCAGCTTAGCGGGACTAGCGGGGGGAGAGCAGTTCTTC.

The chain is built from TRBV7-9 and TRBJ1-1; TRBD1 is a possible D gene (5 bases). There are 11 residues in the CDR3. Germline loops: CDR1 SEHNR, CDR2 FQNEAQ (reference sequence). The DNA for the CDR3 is TGTGGTAACGGGGGGAACACTGAAGCTTTCTTT. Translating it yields CGNGGNTEAFF.

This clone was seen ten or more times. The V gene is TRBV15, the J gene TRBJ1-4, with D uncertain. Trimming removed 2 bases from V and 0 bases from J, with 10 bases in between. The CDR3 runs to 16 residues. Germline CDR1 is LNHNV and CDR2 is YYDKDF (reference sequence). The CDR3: CATSRPSHATNEKLFF. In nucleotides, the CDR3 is TGTGCCACCAGCAGACCTTCACACGCAACTAATGAAAAACTGTTTTTT.

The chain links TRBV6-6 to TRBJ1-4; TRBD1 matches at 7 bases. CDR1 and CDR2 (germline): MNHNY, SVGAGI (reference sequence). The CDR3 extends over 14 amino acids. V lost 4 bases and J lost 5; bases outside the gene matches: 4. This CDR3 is CASSLTGMNEKLFF. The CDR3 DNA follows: TGTGCCAGCAGTTTGACAGGGATGAATGAAAAACTGTTTTTT.

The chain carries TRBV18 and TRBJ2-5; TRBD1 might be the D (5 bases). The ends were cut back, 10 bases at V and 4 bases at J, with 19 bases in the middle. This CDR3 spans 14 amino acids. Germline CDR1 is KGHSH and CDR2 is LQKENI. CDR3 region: CATQAQGGVETQYF. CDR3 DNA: TGTGCCACCCAAGCTCAGGGCGGCGTAGAGACCCAGTACTTC.

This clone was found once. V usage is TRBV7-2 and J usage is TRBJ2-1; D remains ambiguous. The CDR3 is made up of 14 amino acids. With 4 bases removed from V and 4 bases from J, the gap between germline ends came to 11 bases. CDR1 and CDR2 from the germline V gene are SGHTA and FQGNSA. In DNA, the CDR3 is TGTGCCAGCAGCTGGCCCGAGACATACAATGAGCAGTTCTTC. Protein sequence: CASSWPETYNEQFF. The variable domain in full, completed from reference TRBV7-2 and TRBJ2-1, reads GAGVSQSPSNKVTEKGKDVELRCDPISGHTALYWYRQSLGQGLEFLIYFQGNSAPDKSGLPSDRFSAERTGGSVSTLTIQRTQQEDSAVYLCASSWPETYNEQFFGPGTRLTVL.

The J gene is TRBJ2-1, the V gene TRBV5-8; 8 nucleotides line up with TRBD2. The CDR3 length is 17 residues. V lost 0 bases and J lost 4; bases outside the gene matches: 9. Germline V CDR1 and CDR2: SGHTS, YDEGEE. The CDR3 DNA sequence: TGTGCCAGCAGCTTGGCCCTTCTAGCGGGTTTTTACAATGAGCAGTTCTTC. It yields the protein CASSLALLAGFYNEQFF.

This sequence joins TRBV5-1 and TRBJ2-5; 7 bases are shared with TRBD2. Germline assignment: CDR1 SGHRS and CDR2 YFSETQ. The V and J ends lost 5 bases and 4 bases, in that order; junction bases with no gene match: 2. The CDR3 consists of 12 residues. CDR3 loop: CASSVAGETQYF. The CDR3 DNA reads TGCGCCAGCAGTGTAGCGGGAGAGACCCAGTACTTC.

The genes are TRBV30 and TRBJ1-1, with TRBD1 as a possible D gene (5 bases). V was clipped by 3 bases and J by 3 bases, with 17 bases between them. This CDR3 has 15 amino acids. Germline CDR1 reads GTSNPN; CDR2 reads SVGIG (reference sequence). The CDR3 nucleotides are TGTGCCTGGAGGGCGGGAGAAGGGGCCTACACTGAAGCTTTCTTT. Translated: CAWRAGEGAYTEAFF.

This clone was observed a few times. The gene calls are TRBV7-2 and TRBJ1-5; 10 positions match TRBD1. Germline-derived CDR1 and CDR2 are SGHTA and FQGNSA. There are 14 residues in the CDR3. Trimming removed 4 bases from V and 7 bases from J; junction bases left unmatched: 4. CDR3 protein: CASSYDRGQQPQHF. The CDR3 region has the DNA TGTGCCAGCAGCTACGACAGGGGGCAGCAGCCCCAGCATTTT.

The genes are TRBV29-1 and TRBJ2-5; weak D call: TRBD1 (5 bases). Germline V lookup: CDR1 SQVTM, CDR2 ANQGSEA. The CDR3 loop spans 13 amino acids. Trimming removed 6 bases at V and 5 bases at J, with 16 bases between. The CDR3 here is CSVQGDIKETQYF. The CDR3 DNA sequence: TGCAGCGTCCAGGGCGACATTAAGGAGACCCAGTACTTC.

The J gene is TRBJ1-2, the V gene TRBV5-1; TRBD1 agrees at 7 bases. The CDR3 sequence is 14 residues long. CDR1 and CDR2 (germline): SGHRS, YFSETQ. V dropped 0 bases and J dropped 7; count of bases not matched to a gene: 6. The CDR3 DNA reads TGCGCCAGCAGCTTGGAGAGGGGGCTAGGTGGCTACACCTTC. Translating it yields CASSLERGLGGYTF. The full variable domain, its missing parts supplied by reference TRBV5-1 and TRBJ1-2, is KAGVTQTPRYLIKTRGQQVTLSCSPISGHRSVSWYQQTPGQGLQFLFEYFSETQRNKGNFPGRFSGRQFSNSRSEMNVSTLELGDSALYLCASSLERGLGGYTFGSGTRLTVV.

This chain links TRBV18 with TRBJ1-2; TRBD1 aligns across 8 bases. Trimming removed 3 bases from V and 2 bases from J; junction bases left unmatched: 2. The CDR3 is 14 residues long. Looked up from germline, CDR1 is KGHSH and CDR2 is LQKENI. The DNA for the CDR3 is TGTGCCAGCTCACCGACAGGGGTAAACTATGGCTACACCTTC. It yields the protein CASSPTGVNYGYTF.

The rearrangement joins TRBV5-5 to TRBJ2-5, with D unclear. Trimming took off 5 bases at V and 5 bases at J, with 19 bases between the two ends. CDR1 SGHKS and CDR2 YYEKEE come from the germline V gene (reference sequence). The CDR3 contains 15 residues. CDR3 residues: CASSPVGSGRETQYF. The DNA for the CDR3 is TGTGCCAGCAGTCCGGTTGGGTCAGGTAGGGAGACCCAGTACTTC.